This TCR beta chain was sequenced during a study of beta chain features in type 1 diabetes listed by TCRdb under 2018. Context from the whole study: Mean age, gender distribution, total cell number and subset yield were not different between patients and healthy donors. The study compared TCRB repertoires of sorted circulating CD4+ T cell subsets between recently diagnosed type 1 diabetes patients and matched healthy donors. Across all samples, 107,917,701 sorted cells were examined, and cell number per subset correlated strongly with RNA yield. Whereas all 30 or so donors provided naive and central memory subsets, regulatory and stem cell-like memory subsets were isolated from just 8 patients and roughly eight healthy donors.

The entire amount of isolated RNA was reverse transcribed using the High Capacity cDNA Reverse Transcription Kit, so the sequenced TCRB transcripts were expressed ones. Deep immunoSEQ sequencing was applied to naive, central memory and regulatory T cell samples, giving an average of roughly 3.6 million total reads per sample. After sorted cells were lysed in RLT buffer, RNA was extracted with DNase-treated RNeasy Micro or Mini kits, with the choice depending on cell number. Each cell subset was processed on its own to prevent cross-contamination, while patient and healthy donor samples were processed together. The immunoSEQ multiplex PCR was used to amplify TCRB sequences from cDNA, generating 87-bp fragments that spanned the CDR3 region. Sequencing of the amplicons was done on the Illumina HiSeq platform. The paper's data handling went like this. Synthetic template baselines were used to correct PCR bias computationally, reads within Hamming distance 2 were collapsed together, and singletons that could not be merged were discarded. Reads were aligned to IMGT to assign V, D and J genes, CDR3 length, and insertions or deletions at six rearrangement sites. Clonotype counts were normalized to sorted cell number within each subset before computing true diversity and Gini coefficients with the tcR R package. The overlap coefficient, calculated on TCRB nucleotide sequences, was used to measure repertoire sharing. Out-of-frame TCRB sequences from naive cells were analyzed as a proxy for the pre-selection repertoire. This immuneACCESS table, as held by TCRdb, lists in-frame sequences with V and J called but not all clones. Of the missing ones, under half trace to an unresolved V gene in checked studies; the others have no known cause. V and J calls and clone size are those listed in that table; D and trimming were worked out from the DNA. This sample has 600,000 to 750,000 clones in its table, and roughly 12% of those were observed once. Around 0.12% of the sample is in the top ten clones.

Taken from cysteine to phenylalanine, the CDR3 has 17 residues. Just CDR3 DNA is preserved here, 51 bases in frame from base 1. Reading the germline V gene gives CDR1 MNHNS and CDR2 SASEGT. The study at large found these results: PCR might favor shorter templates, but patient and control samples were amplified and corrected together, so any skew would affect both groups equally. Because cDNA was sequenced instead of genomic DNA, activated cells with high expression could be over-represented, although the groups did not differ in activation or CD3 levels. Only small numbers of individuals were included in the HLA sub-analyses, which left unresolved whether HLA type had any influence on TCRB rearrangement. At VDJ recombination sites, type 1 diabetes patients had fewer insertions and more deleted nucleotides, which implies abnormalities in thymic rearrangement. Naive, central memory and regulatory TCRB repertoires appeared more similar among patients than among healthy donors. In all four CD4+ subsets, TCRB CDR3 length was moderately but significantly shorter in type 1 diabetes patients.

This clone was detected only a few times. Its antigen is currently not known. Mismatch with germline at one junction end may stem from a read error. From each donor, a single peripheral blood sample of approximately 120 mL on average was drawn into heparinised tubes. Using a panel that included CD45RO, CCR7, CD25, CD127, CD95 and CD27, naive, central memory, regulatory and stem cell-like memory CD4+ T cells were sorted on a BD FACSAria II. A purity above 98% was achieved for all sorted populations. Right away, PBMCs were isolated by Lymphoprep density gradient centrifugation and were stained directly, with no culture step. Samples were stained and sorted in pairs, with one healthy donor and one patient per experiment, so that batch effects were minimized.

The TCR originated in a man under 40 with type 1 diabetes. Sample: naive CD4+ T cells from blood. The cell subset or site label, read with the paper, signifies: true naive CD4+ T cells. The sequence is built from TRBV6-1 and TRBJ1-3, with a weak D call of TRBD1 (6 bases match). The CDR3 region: CASCDRGDTHGGNTIYF. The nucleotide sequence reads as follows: TGTGCCAGCTGTGATCGAGGGGACACTCACGGAGGAAACACCATATATTTT.